The T cell receptor beta chain under discussion was sequenced for a study of T cells in localized non-small cell lung cancer. The germline CDR1 and CDR2 sequences are MGHDK and SYGVNS. This CDR3 comprises 18 residues. The V gene lost 0 bases and the J gene lost 6 bases, with 21 bases spanning the gap. Generated by immunoSEQ multiplex PCR, the TCRdb table keeps only in-frame clones and is missing some. The data hold 20,000 to 25,000 clones, with 70% to 85% observed a single time. Material: peripheral blood, obtained before any cancer treatment. The chain links TRBV25-1 to TRBJ2-1; D might be TRBD1 (6 bases). The origin of this receptor is a man aged 40 to 75 with stage I lung adenocarcinoma. The CDR3 DNA follows: TGTGCCAGCAGTGAATACTACTCCTTCCCACAGGGCTTCAATGAGCAGTTCTTC. Encoded protein: CASSEYYSFPQGFNEQFF.